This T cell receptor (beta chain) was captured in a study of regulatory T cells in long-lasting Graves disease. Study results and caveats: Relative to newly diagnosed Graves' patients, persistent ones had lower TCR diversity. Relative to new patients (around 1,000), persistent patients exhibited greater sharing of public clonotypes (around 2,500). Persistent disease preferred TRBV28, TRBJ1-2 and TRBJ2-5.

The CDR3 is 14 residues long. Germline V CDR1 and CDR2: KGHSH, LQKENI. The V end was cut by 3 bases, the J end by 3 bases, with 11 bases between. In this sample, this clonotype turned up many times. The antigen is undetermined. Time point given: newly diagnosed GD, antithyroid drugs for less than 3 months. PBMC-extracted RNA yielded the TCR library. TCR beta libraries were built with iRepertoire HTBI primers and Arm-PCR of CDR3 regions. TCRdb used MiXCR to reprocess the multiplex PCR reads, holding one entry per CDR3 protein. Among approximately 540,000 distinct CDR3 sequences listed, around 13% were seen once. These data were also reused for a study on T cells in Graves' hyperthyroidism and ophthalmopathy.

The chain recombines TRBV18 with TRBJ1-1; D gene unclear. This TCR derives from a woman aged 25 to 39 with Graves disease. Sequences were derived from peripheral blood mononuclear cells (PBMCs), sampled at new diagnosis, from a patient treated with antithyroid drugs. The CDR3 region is CASSPSYGDTEAFF. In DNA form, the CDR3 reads TGTGCCAGCTCACCTTCTTATGGGGACACTGAAGCTTTCTTT. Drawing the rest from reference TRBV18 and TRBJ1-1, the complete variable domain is NAGVMQNPRHLVRRRGQEARLRCSPMKGHSHVYWYRQLPEEGLKFMVYLQKENIIDESGMPKERFSAEFPKEGPSILRIQQVVRGDSAAYFCASSPSYGDTEAFFGQGTRLTVV.